Below, 30 T cell receptor beta chains from the same sample are listed, as sequenced in a study of T-cell memory formation after mild COVID-19. TCRdb called the 5' RACE reads again in MiXCR, with one record for every CDR3 protein. This repertoire shows more than 250,000 distinct CDR3 sequences, 16% found once; its top ten account for approximately 20%. Sequencing was carried out using PBMCs or a T cell subset sorted from them (not recorded which). The receptors were sampled from a man aged 18 to 30 who had mild COVID-19 (a few samples of this study predate the infection). Cell type and time point are not known.

This clonotype was counted between two and nine times. CDR3 in DNA: TGTGCCAGCAGCTTATCCGGGGCTTCTGGAAACACCATATATTTT. Translated: CASSLSGASGNTIYF. V gene TRBV7-2 combines with J gene TRBJ1-3, with a weak D call TRBD1 (5 bases). The V gene lost 2 bases and the J gene lost 1 base, with 9 bases spanning the gap. The CDR3 has 15 residues. Germline V lookup: CDR1 SGHTA, CDR2 FQGNSA.

This sequence joins TRBV29-1 and TRBJ1-2, with TRBD1 identical over 9 bases. The CDR3 loop spans 12 amino acids. The junction had 7 bases not matched to a gene; V was cut back by 7 bases and J by 7 bases. Germline V gene data show CDR1 as SQVTM and CDR2 as ANQGSEA. CDR3 coding DNA: TGCAGCGCAAACAGGGGGCATGGTGGCTACACCTTC. Translated: CSANRGHGGYTF.

The chain recombines TRBV6-2 or TRBV6-3 with TRBJ2-1, with D maybe TRBD1 (7 bases). Germline lookup yields CDR1 MNHEY and CDR2 SVGEGT. There are 13 residues in the CDR3. Trimming removed 4 bases at V and 10 bases at J, with 14 bases between. The CDR3, as DNA: TGTGCCAGCAGTTCCTACAGGGGAGGCGAGCAGTTCTTC. Translation: CASSSYRGGEQFF.

The table lists this clonotype with a few counts. The chain employs TRBV7-3 and TRBJ2-1; D possibly uses TRBD1 or TRBD2 (6 bases each). V lost 4 bases to trimming and J lost 4 bases, with 20 bases between them. The CDR3 loop spans 17 amino acids. Germline loops: CDR1 SGHTA, CDR2 FQGTGA. The chain's CDR3 is CASSSARGRVFYNEQFF. CDR3 DNA sequence: TGTGCCAGCAGCTCGGCCCGGGGGCGGGTCTTTTACAATGAGCAGTTCTTC.

This rearrangement joins TRBV20-1 to TRBJ1-1, with 8 bases matching TRBD1. The ends lost 3 bases at V and 4 bases at J; junction bases unmatched: 4. Germline CDR1 DFQATT, CDR2 SNEGSKA (reference sequence). The CDR3 totals 13 residues. In DNA, the CDR3 is TGCAGTGCTAGCCAAACAGGGGGCACTGAAGCTTTCTTT. Its protein product is CSASQTGGTEAFF.

This clonotype has a handful of counts. The chain has TRBV7-2 and TRBJ2-2; TRBD2 matches 13 bases. Germline-derived CDR1 and CDR2 are SGHTA and FQGNSA. V lost 4 bases, J lost 4 bases, and 3 bases stayed unmatched. The CDR3 is 16 residues long. CDR3 protein: CASSWGLAGSTGELFF. The CDR3 coding sequence is TGTGCCAGCAGCTGGGGACTAGCGGGGAGCACCGGGGAGCTGTTTTTT. Full variable domain (rest looked up from reference TRBV7-2 and TRBJ2-2): GAGVSQSPSNKVTEKGKDVELRCDPISGHTALYWYRQSLGQGLEFLIYFQGNSAPDKSGLPSDRFSAERTGGSVSTLTIQRTQQEDSAVYLCASSWGLAGSTGELFFGEGSRLTVL.

Only a few counts were recorded for this clonotype. This chain connects TRBV4-1 to TRBJ1-1; the D gene is possibly TRBD1 (5 bases). CDR3 length: 16 amino acids. V lost 1 base and J 6 bases, leaving 18 bases between the germline ends. Germline V lookup: CDR1 MGHRA, CDR2 YSYEKL. The CDR3 loop is CASSQVPGGLESEAFF. The CDR3 bases are TGCGCCAGCAGCCAAGTCCCGGGGGGTCTCGAATCTGAAGCTTTCTTT.

The sample holds a few counts of this clonotype. CDR3 sequence reads: CASAPIWRRRQDEKLFF. The CDR3 DNA sequence: TGTGCCAGTGCGCCCATCTGGCGGCGTCGGCAAGATGAAAAACTGTTTTTT. V usage is TRBV19 and J usage is TRBJ1-4; D unclear. The CDR3 is made up of 17 amino acids. Trimming removed 8 bases at V and 6 bases at J, with 25 bases between. The germline V gene has CDR1 LNHDA and CDR2 SQIVND (reference sequence).

This chain links TRBV28 with TRBJ2-1; D perhaps matches TRBD2 (5 bases). The CDR3 consists of 12 residues. CDR1 MDHEN and CDR2 SYDVKM come from the germline V gene. Trimming removed 8 bases from V and 5 bases from J, with 10 bases in between. The CDR3 DNA reads as TGTGCCAGCCTGGGAGCCAACAATGAGCAGTTCTTC. It is translated as CASLGANNEQFF. Supplemented by reference TRBV28 and TRBJ2-1, the full variable domain reads DVKVTQSSRYLVKRTGEKVFLECVQDMDHENMFWYRQDPGLGLRLIYFSYDVKMKEKGDIPEGYSVSREKKERFSLILESASTNQTSMYLCASLGANNEQFFGPGTRLTVL.

This clonotype was detected once. The chain uses TRBV29-1 and TRBJ1-1; 9 nucleotides align to TRBD1. CDR1 and CDR2 from the germline V gene are SQVTM and ANQGSEA. V shed 6 bases, J shed 8 bases, and the junction held 4 bases outside the gene matches. There are 11 residues in the CDR3. The CDR3 region is CSVGQGLEAFF. CDR3 sequence (DNA): TGCAGCGTGGGACAGGGATTAGAAGCTTTCTTT. Based on the CDR3 plus reference TRBV29-1 and TRBJ1-1, the full variable domain is SAVISQKPSRDICQRGTSLTIQCQVDSQVTMMFWYRQQPGQSLTLIATANQGSEATYESGFVIDKFPISRPNLTFSTLTVSNMSPEDSSIYLCSVGQGLEAFFGQGTRLTVV.

This clonotype was counted at least ten times. The chain carries TRBV12-3 or TRBV12-4 and TRBJ2-3, with D unresolved. V gave up 3 bases and J gave up 6 bases, with 10 bases separating them. The CDR3 extends over 13 amino acids. In DNA, the CDR3 is TGTGCCAGCAGTTTCATACGAACGGATACGCAGTATTTT. Its protein product is CASSFIRTDTQYF.

The sample holds a few counts of this clonotype. The rearrangement uses TRBV12-3 or TRBV12-4 and TRBJ1-3; no reliable D call. The V gene lost 6 bases and the J gene lost 0 bases, with 6 bases spanning the gap. The CDR3 contains 13 residues. The CDR3 DNA sequence: TGTGCCAGCAGGGGCACCTCTGGAAACACCATATATTTT. Translated: CASRGTSGNTIYF.

Comments on this clonotype: The junction departs from the called germline gene at one end, perhaps through a read error. The chain has TRBV12-3 or TRBV12-4 and TRBJ2-5, with 10 bases fitting TRBD1. The CDR3 is 13 amino acids. The CDR3 DNA reads TGTGCCAGCAGCAGAGACAGGGGGCCCAGTAGTAACTTC. Residues: CASSRDRGPSSNF.

This clonotype appeared many times. The chain recombines TRBV4-2 with TRBJ2-7; perhaps TRBD1 as D (6 bases). The CDR3 extends over 16 amino acids. V lost 4 bases and J lost 0, with 16 bases in between. Germline V lookup: CDR1 LGHNA, CDR2 YNFKEQ. This CDR3 reads CASSRLDSPSSYEQYF. The CDR3 DNA reads as TGTGCCAGCAGCCGCCTGGACAGCCCTAGCTCCTACGAGCAGTACTTC.

The chain joins TRBV7-3 to TRBJ2-2; a weak D match, TRBD1 (5 bases). The CDR3 is made up of 14 amino acids. Germline loops: CDR1 SGHTA, CDR2 FQGTGA. The ends were cut back, 6 bases at V and 7 bases at J, with 15 bases in the middle. The CDR3 is CASRGLQGNGELFF. The CDR3 coding sequence is TGTGCCAGCAGGGGCCTCCAGGGAAACGGGGAGCTGTTTTTT.

As for this clonotype: Compared with germline, one end of the junction differs, possibly owing to a read error. The chain has TRBV7-9 and TRBJ1-5, with D unresolved. The CDR3 runs 16 residues. Germline values: CDR1 SEHNR, CDR2 FQNEAQ (reference sequence). Here the CDR3 DNA reads TGTGACAGCAGCTTATCCTATGGGAGCTACAGTCAGCCCCAGCATTTT. Encoded protein: CDSSLSYGSYSQPQHF. Full variable domain (remainder filled in from reference TRBV7-9 and TRBJ1-5): DTGVSQNPRHKITKRGQNVTFRCDPISEHNRLYWYRQTLGQGPEFLTYFQNEAQLEKSRLLSDRFSAERPKGSFSTLEIQRTEQGDSAMYLCDSSLSYGSYSQPQHFGDGTRLSIL.

J is TRBJ1-1 and V is TRBV28; D gene ambiguous. CDR1 MDHEN and CDR2 SYDVKM come from the germline V gene. The CDR3 runs to 12 residues. The ends were cut back, 3 bases at V and 10 bases at J, with 12 bases in the middle. The CDR3 reads CASSFEWGRAFF. The CDR3 DNA reads as TGTGCCAGCAGTTTCGAGTGGGGTCGAGCTTTCTTT.

The chain recombines TRBV6-2 or TRBV6-3 with TRBJ2-7; D is possibly TRBD1 (5 bases). V lost 7 bases and J 2 bases, leaving 12 bases between the germline ends. Per the germline V gene, CDR1 is MNHEY and CDR2 is SVGEGT. The CDR3 contains 13 residues. As DNA, the CDR3 is TGTGCCAGCACGGTTGACAGCACCTACGAGCAGTACGTC. Translating gives CASTVDSTYEQYV.

This sequence joins TRBV12-3 or TRBV12-4 and TRBJ2-3, with 13 bases identical to TRBD2. CDR3 length: 19 residues. V lost 1 base, J lost 0 bases, and 7 bases stayed unmatched. This chain's CDR3 is CASSLVSTSGGRSTDTQYF. CDR3 coding DNA: TGTGCCAGCAGTTTAGTATCGACTAGCGGGGGGAGAAGCACAGATACGCAGTATTTT.

In its sample, this clonotype was seen a few times. This chain uses TRBV5-6 with TRBJ1-1; D is ambiguous. The germline gives CDR1 SGHDT, CDR2 YYEEEE. The V and J ends lost 4 bases and 7 bases respectively, with 23 bases between them. This CDR3 has 16 residues. CDR3 amino acids: CASSNPPARSPYEAFF. The CDR3 DNA reads TGTGCCAGCAGCAATCCCCCGGCCCGGTCGCCCTATGAAGCTTTCTTT.

The V call is TRBV23-1, the J call TRBJ2-7; D not certain. TRBV23-1 is identified as an open reading frame with a role that is uncertain. V gave up 4 bases and J gave up 0 bases, with 16 bases separating them. The CDR3 spans 16 residues. The CDR3 DNA sequence: TGCGCCAGCAGTCGACCCGACGGGTCGCCCTCCTACGAGCAGTACGTC. The encoded protein is CASSRPDGSPSYEQYV.

The V call is TRBV7-9, the J call TRBJ2-4; D may be TRBD1 (6 bases). V dropped 5 bases and J dropped 4 bases, with 12 bases sitting between them. CDR3 length: 14 residues. Germline lookup yields CDR1 SEHNR and CDR2 FQNEAQ (reference sequence). This chain's CDR3 is CASSHRTAKNIQYF. Here the CDR3 DNA reads TGTGCCAGCAGCCACAGGACAGCGAAAAACATTCAGTACTTC.

This clonotype was observed a handful of times. The gene calls are TRBV20-1 and TRBJ1-1; D gene ambiguous. From germline, CDR1 is DFQATT and CDR2 SNEGSKA (reference sequence). V lost 3 bases and J 2 bases, leaving 16 bases between the germline ends. The CDR3 covers 15 residues. The CDR3 nucleotides are TGCAGTGCTAGCCCCGTAACCTTTTCTAACACTGAAGCTTTCTTT. This sequence encodes CSASPVTFSNTEAFF.

The DNA for the CDR3 is TGTGCCGGTGGCTATTCCACAGATACGCAGTATTTT. It translates to CAGGYSTDTQYF. This chain links TRBV2 with TRBJ2-3, with no clear D. Trimming took 11 bases from V and 2 from J, leaving 11 bases between them. The germline V gene has CDR1 SNHLY and CDR2 FYNNEI. The CDR3 length is 12 residues.

This clonotype was counted a few times. This chain joins TRBV29-1 and TRBJ2-5; no clear D. The germline V gene encodes CDR1 SQVTM and CDR2 ANQGSEA. The CDR3 spans 15 residues. Trimming cost V 3 bases and J 4 bases, with 18 bases left between them. As DNA, the CDR3 is TGCAGCGTTGAGATAACGACCGTCGAGGTAGAGACCCAGTACTTC. As protein: CSVEITTVEVETQYF.

The chain joins TRBV5-1 to TRBJ2-1; 7 nucleotides agree with TRBD1. The CDR3 has 14 residues. Germline CDR1 is SGHRS and CDR2 is YFSETQ. The V gene end was trimmed by 4 bases and the J gene end by 5 bases; junction bases not matched to a gene: 6. CDR3 sequence (DNA): TGCGCCAGCAGCCGCAGACAGGGAGACAATGAGCAGTTCTTC. This codes for CASSRRQGDNEQFF.

This clonotype was recorded a few times. The CDR3 region has the DNA TGCAGTGCTAGGGTCAGAGGCAATCAGCCCCAGCATTTT. This gives the protein CSARVRGNQPQHF. This rearrangement joins TRBV20-1 to TRBJ1-5, with D unresolved. Germline values: CDR1 DFQATT, CDR2 SNEGSKA (reference sequence). The CDR3 is made up of 13 amino acids. Trimming removed 3 bases at V and 2 bases at J, with 8 bases between.

This clonotype showed up many times. The chain joins TRBV7-2 to TRBJ2-5; TRBD1 matches 8 bases. The trim removed 5 bases at V and 1 base at J, leaving 6 bases unmatched. Looked up from germline, CDR1 is SGHTA and CDR2 is FQGNSA. The CDR3 has 15 amino acids. Here the CDR3 DNA reads TGTGCCAGCAGCCAGAGGACAGGGCGCCAAGAGACCCAGTACTTC. Its translation: CASSQRTGRQETQYF. The whole variable domain, filled in from reference TRBV7-2 and TRBJ2-5, reads GAGVSQSPSNKVTEKGKDVELRCDPISGHTALYWYRQSLGQGLEFLIYFQGNSAPDKSGLPSDRFSAERTGGSVSTLTIQRTQQEDSAVYLCASSQRTGRQETQYFGPGTRLLVL.

V and J are TRBV5-4 and TRBJ2-7; D ambiguous. The germline gives CDR1 SGHNT, CDR2 YYREEE (reference sequence). The germline V and J ends were trimmed by 3 bases and 1 base, with 17 bases remaining between them. The CDR3 totals 16 residues. CDR3 region: CASSSGRQQLSYEQYF. The CDR3 DNA reads as TGTGCCAGCAGCTCCGGTAGGCAGCAGTTATCCTACGAGCAGTACTTC.

This clonotype was seen many times. The rearrangement uses TRBV3-2 and TRBJ1-3; TRBD1 is the table's D call and was not checked against the DNA. TRBV3-2 is classified as a pseudogene. The CDR3 sequence is 16 residues long. CDR3 protein: CASSQEGRGAENTIYF. As DNA, the CDR3 is TGTGCCAGCAGCCAAGAGGGTAGGGGCGCCGAAAACACCATATATTTT.